A single sample gave rise to the 20 T cell receptor beta chains below, sequenced in a study of immune characterization of retroperitoneal liposarcoma. TCRdb itself ran the PCR reads through MiXCR, one entry per CDR3 protein. This table holds 10,000 to 13,000 distinct CDR3 sequences, under 35% found once. Sample: tumor tissue. The source is a male donor with retroperitoneal liposarcoma.

This clonotype has just a few counts. V is TRBV6-1 and J is TRBJ2-5; D is perhaps TRBD2 (5 bases). Germline values: CDR1 MNHNS, CDR2 SASEGT. Trimming shortened V by 7 bases and J by 5 bases, and 14 bases separated the two germline ends. The CDR3 length is 13 residues. CDR3 sequence: CASTGLARETQYF. The CDR3 region has the DNA TGTGCCAGCACTGGCCTAGCTCGGGAGACCCAGTACTTC.

A few counts support this clonotype. This rearrangement joins TRBV6-1 to TRBJ1-2; D is perhaps TRBD1 (5 bases). The CDR3 extends over 15 amino acids. The ends were cut back, 3 bases at V and 3 bases at J, with 14 bases in the middle. Germline V CDR1 and CDR2: MNHNS, SASEGT. The CDR3 here is CASSDWAGIDYGYTF. The DNA of the CDR3 is TGTGCCAGCAGTGATTGGGCAGGGATCGACTATGGCTACACCTTC.

A few counts support this clonotype. The chain couples TRBV6-1 to TRBJ2-5; 9 nucleotides align to TRBD1. There are 13 residues in the CDR3. V shed 6 bases, J shed 4 bases, and the junction held 3 bases outside the gene matches. Germline-derived CDR1 and CDR2 are MNHNS and SASEGT. For the CDR3, the DNA is TGTGCCAGCAGATCGGACAGGGGAGAGACCCAGTACTTC. It codes for CASRSDRGETQYF.

In this sample, this clonotype is large (0.1 to 1%). V gene TRBV6-1 combines with J gene TRBJ2-3, with a tentative D call TRBD1 (6 bases). This CDR3 contains 16 residues. Trimming left V 0 bases short and J 1 base short, with 11 bases between. Germline V lookup: CDR1 MNHNS, CDR2 SASEGT. The CDR3 reads CASSEAQGWGTDTQYF. The DNA for the CDR3 is TGTGCCAGCAGTGAAGCACAGGGATGGGGCACAGATACGCAGTATTTT.

This clonotype was detected a few times. The chain carries TRBV6-6 and TRBJ1-5; D gene unclear. The length of the CDR3 is 15 residues. Germline loops: CDR1 MNHNY, CDR2 SVGAGI (reference sequence). Deletions cut 0 bases from V and 4 bases from J, with 10 bases between. Here the CDR3 reads CASSYSVHQNQPQHF. The CDR3 nucleotides are TGTGCCAGCAGTTACTCGGTCCATCAGAATCAGCCCCAGCATTTT.

Relative to its sample, this clonotype is medium-sized. This rearrangement joins TRBV12-3 or TRBV12-4 to TRBJ2-1; D perhaps matches TRBD1 (6 bases). The end of the DNA fits TRBJ2-7 better, so the J call may be wrong. This CDR3 spans 17 amino acids. CDR3 nucleotides: TGTGCCAGCAGTTTAGGTGACAGGCGCCGTAACAACTACGAGCAGTACTTC. It codes for CASSLGDRRRNNYEQYF.

The rearrangement links TRBV28 to TRBJ2-3; D may be TRBD2 (6 bases). V was clipped by 3 bases and J by 2 bases, with 15 bases between them. Germline V lookup: CDR1 MDHEN, CDR2 SYDVKM. CDR3 length: 16 amino acids. CDR3 sequence: CASSFKIAAITDTQYF. Here the CDR3 DNA reads TGTGCCAGCAGTTTTAAAATAGCGGCGATCACAGATACGCAGTATTTT.

The V and J genes are TRBV11-3 and TRBJ2-1; 9 nucleotides match TRBD1. CDR3 length: 14 amino acids. Trimming at V came to 5 bases and at J to 10 bases, leaving 9 bases not matched to a gene. Germline CDR1 is SGHNT and CDR2 is YENEEA. The CDR3 region is CASSRRTGAYEQFF. CDR3 nucleotide sequence: TGTGCCAGCAGCCGTCGGACAGGGGCCTACGAGCAGTTCTTC.

Within the sample, this clonotype is medium-sized (0.01 to 0.1%). This chain links TRBV6-1 with TRBJ1-1; D call uncertain. CDR1 MNHNS and CDR2 SASEGT come from the germline V gene. The CDR3 contains 14 residues. Trimming took off 3 bases at V and 0 bases at J, with 8 bases between the two ends. In DNA form, the CDR3 reads TGTGCCAGCAGTGACCACGGATTGAACACTGAAGCTTTCTTT. Amino acids: CASSDHGLNTEAFF.

This clonotype was observed many times. The rearrangement joins TRBV12-3 or TRBV12-4 to TRBJ2-6; TRBD1 aligns across 10 bases. The V gene end was trimmed by 6 bases and the J gene end by 4 bases; junction bases not matched to a gene: 3. There are 15 residues in the CDR3. In DNA form, the CDR3 reads TGTGCCAGCAGGGGACAGGGGAGGGGGGCCAACGTCCTGACTTTC. This encodes CASRGQGRGANVLTF.

This clonotype was counted between two and nine times. V and J are TRBV27 and TRBJ2-1, with 7 nucleotides matching TRBD2. This CDR3 spans 15 amino acids. Germline CDR1 reads MNHEY; CDR2 reads SMNVEV (reference sequence). Germline trimming cut 5 bases from V and 1 base from J; bases unmatched to any gene: 5. CDR3 in amino acids: CASSGGGRSYNEQFF. The CDR3 region has the DNA TGTGCCAGCAGTGGGGGGGGTAGATCCTACAATGAGCAGTTCTTC.

This clonotype was observed a single time. In DNA form, the CDR3 reads TGTGCCAGCGGGGAGGGGGGGTTAGAGACCCAGTACTTC. Its translation: CASGEGGLETQYF. The chain recombines TRBV6-1 with TRBJ2-5; D possibly corresponds to TRBD2 (7 bases). In germline, CDR1 is MNHNS, CDR2 SASEGT. The CDR3 has 13 residues. The V end lost 8 bases, the J end lost 4 bases, and 14 bases lay between the germline ends.

This clonotype showed up many times. The chain recombines TRBV7-8 with TRBJ1-1, with TRBD1 as a possible D gene (5 bases). Trimming cost V 5 bases and J 0 bases, with 13 bases left between them. The CDR3 is 15 amino acids. Germline V gives CDR1 SGHVS, CDR2 FQNEAQ. The CDR3 nucleotides are TGTGCCAGCAGCCCCCAGGGCGGGGTGAACACTGAAGCTTTCTTT. This gives the protein CASSPQGGVNTEAFF.

In this sample, this clonotype is medium-sized. This chain links TRBV6-1 with TRBJ1-2; D not resolved. This CDR3 contains 13 residues. Germline loops: CDR1 MNHNS, CDR2 SASEGT. V gave up 6 bases and J gave up 4 bases, with 12 bases separating them. The CDR3 DNA is TGTGCCAGCAGCACCCGCCTAGGCTATGGCTACACCTTC. Amino acids: CASSTRLGYGYTF.

The table lists this clonotype with a few counts. The rearrangement joins TRBV6-1 to TRBJ1-5; D unclear. With 7 bases removed from V and 2 bases from J, the gap between germline ends came to 12 bases. The CDR3 spans 14 residues. The germline gives CDR1 MNHNS, CDR2 SASEGT. CDR3 sequence: CASTKAGRNQPQHF. CDR3 DNA: TGTGCCAGCACCAAGGCCGGACGCAATCAGCCCCAGCATTTT.

In this sample, this clonotype turned up many times. This chain connects TRBV27 to TRBJ2-3, with 8 bases that match TRBD1. The germline V gene encodes CDR1 MNHEY and CDR2 SMNVEV (reference sequence). This CDR3 is built from 12 residues. V lost 8 bases and J lost 10; bases outside the gene matches: 8. The CDR3 DNA reads as TGTGCCAGCGCCGACAGGGGTGGATCGCAGTATTTT. Protein product: CASADRGGSQYF.

This clonotype has a handful of counts. The chain couples TRBV27 to TRBJ2-3, with 9 nucleotides matching TRBD2. The V segment lost 6 bases and the J segment 7 bases; nucleotides outside the gene matches: 8. Germline CDR1 and CDR2: MNHEY and SMNVEV (reference sequence). The CDR3 is 14 amino acids. Here the CDR3 DNA reads TGTGCCAGCAGGGCGGGAGGGCCGGGGAATACGCAGTATTTT. Translating gives CASRAGGPGNTQYF.

The CDR3 sequence is CASNWGGTDTQYF. DNA for the CDR3: TGCGCCAGCAACTGGGGCGGGACAGATACGCAGTATTTT. The chain links TRBV10-2 to TRBJ2-3; D may match TRBD1 or TRBD2 (5 bases each). The CDR3 covers 13 residues. Trimming took 7 bases from V and 3 from J, leaving 11 bases between them. CDR1 is WSHSY, CDR2 SAAADI, per germline.

For this clonotype: A single base separates this from a much larger clone, so it may be a read error. The gene calls are TRBV6-1 and TRBJ2-3; 13 nucleotides match TRBD2. This CDR3 spans 16 amino acids. The germline CDR1 and CDR2 sequences are MNHNS and SASEGT. CDR3 nucleotides: TGTGTCAGCAGTCCAGGACTAGCGGGAGTCACAGATACGCAGTATTTT. It codes for CVSSPGLAGVTDTQYF.

This chain connects TRBV6-6 to TRBJ2-1; TRBD1 is a possible D gene (5 bases). TRBJ2-7 explains the end of the DNA better; the J call may be wrong. CDR3 length equals 15 residues. The germline CDR1 and CDR2 sequences are MNHNY and SVGAGI (reference sequence). The CDR3 nucleotides are TGTGCCAGCAGTTACGTTAAACGACAGTCCTACGAGCAGTACTTC. Amino acid sequence: CASSYVKRQSYEQYF.